Each of the 2 T cell receptor beta chains below was sequenced from the same sample in a study of shared clonotypes between healthy human individuals (dated by TCRdb to 2020 to 2022). Library prep was done by the immunoSEQ multiplex PCR assay. TCRdb took this table from immuneACCESS and kept in-frame rearrangements with V and J called. Such tables lack part of the clones; where checked against another copy, unresolved V genes explain under half of the gap, and the rest is unexplained. This sample comprises 450,000 to 500,000 clones, 70% to 80% of them detected only once. 10% to 15% of the sample comes from the top ten. Input material: PBMCs. The receptors were sampled from a woman aged 40-49 years in good health. Some clones in this sample may be carry-over from other donors' samples.

V is TRBV12-5 and J is TRBJ2-7; D is unclear. CDR3 size: 9 residues. Germline V gives CDR1 LGHNT, CDR2 FRNRAP. Between the trimmed V and J ends, which lost 7 bases and 7 bases, there was a span of 5 bases. The CDR3 reads CASVVEQYF. The CDR3 DNA reads as TGTGCTAGTGTTGTAGAGCAGTACTTC. Drawing the rest from reference TRBV12-5 and TRBJ2-7, the complete variable domain is DARVTQTPRHKVTEMGQEVTMRCQPILGHNTVFWYRQTMMQGLELLAYFRNRAPLDDSGMPKDRFSAEMPDATLATLKIQPSEPRDSAVYFCASVVEQYFGPGTRLTVT.

V is TRBV18 and J is TRBJ2-3; TRBD1 matches 10 bases. V shed 0 bases and J 6 bases; nucleotides not matched to a gene: 3. The CDR3 spans 15 residues. Germline loops: CDR1 KGHSH, CDR2 LQKENI. This CDR3 reads CASSPPWTGGDTQYF. In nucleotides, the CDR3 is TGTGCCAGCTCACCACCGTGGACAGGGGGGGATACGCAGTATTTT.